Sequencing of this T cell receptor beta chain was carried out in a study of Graves' ophthalmopathy and Graves' hyperthyroidism. This clonotype was observed at least ten times. RNA served as the template for amplifying TCR beta CDR3 regions. Second-round multiplex PCR followed a first-round RT-PCR using HTBI primers. TCRdb re-called the multiplex PCR reads with MiXCR, one entry per CDR3 protein. Of a few hundred thousand distinct CDR3 sequences in the sample, about 17% were seen once. An approximately 10 ml volume of fresh peripheral blood provided the PBMCs. CDR3 length equals 15 residues. The germline V and J ends were trimmed by 3 bases and 0 bases, with 11 bases remaining between them.

This chain uses TRBV12-3 or TRBV12-4 with TRBJ1-2; no definite D call. This TCR was sampled from a woman between 18 and 29 years old with Graves' ophthalmopathy. What was sequenced was peripheral blood. CDR3 loop: CASSFITVPNYGYTF. The CDR3 nucleotides read TGTGCCAGCAGTTTTATAACAGTTCCTAACTATGGCTACACCTTC.